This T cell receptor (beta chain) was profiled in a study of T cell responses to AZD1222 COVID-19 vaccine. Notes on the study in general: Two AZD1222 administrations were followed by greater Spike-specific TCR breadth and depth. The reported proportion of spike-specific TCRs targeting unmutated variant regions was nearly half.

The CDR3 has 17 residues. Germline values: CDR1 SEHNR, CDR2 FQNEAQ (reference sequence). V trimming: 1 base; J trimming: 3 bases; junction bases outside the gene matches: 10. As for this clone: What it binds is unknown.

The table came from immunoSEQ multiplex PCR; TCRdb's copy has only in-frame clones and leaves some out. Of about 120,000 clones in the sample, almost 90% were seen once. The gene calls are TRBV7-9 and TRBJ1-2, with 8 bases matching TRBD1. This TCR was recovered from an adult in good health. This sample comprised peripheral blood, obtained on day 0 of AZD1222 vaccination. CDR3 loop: CASSLVGRGRSDYGYTF. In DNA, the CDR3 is TGTGCCAGCAGCTTAGTAGGCAGGGGGCGCTCGGACTATGGCTACACCTTC.